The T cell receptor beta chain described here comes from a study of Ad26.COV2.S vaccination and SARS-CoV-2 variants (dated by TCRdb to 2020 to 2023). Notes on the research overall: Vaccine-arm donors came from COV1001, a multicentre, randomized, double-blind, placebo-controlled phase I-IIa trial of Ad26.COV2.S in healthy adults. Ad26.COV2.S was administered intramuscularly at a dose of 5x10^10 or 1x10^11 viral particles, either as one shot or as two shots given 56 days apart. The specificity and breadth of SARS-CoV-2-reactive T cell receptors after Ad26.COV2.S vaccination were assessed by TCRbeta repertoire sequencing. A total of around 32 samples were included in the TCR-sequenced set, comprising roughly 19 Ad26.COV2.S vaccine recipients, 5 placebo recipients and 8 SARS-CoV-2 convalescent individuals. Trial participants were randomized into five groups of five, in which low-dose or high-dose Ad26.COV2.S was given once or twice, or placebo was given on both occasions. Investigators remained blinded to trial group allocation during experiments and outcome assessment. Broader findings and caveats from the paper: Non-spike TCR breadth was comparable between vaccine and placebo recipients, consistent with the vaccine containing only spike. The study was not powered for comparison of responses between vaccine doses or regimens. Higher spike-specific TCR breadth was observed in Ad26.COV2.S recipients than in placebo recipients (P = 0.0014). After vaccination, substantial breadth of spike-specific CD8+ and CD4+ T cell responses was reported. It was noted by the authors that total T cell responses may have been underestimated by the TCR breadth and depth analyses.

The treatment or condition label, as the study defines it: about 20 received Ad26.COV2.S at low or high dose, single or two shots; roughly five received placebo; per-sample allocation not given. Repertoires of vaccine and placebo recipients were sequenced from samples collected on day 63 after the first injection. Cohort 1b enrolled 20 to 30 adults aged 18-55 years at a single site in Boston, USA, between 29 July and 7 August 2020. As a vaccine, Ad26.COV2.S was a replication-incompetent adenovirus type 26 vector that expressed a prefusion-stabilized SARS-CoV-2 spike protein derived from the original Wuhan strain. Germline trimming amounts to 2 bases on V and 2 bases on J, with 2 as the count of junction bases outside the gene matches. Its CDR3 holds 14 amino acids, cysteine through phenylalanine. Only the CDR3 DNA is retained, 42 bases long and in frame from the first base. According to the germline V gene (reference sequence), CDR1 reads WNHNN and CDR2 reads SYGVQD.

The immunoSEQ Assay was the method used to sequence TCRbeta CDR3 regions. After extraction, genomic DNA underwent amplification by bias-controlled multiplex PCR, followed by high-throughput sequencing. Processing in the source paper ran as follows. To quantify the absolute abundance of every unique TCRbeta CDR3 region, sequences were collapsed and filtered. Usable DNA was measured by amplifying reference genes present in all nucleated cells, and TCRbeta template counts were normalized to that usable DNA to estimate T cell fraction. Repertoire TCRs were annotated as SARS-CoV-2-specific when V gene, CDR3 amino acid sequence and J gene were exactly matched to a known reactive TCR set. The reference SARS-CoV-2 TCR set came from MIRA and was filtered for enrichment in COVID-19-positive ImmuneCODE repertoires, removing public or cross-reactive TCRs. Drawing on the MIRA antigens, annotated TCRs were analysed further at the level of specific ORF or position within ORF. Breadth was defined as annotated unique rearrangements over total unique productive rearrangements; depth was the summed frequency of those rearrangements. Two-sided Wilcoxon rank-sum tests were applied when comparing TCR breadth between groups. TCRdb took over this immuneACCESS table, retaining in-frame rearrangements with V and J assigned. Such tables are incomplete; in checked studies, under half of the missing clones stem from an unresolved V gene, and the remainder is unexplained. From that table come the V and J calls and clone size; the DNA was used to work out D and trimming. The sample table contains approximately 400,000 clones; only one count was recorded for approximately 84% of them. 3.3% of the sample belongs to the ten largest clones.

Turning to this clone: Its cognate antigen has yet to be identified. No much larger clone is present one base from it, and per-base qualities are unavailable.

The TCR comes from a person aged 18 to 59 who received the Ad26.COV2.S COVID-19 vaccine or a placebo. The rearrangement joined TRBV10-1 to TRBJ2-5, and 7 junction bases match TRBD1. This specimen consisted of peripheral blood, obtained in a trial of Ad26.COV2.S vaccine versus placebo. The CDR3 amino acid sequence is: CASSEARGQETQYF. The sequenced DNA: TGCGCCAGCAGTGAGGCCAGGGGGCAAGAGACCCAGTACTTC.